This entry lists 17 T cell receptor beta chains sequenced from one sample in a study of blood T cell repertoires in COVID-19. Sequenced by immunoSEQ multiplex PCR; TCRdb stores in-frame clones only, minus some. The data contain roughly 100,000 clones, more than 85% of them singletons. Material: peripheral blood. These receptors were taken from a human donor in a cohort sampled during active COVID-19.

CDR3 region: CASNVGRGPQFYGYTF. As DNA, the CDR3 is TGTGCCAGCAACGTGGGGCGAGGCCCCCAATTCTATGGCTACACCTTC. This chain links TRBV27 with TRBJ1-2, with a weak D call TRBD1 (5 bases). The CDR3 sequence is 16 residues long. The V gene's germline CDR1 is MNHEY and CDR2 SMNVEV (reference sequence). V lost 7 bases and J lost 4, with 22 bases in between.

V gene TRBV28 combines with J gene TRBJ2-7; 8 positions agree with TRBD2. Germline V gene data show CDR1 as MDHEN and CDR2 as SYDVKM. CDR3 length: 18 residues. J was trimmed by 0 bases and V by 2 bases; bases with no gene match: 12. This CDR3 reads CASSLRTWVAGSSYEQYF. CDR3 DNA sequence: TGTGCCAGCAGTTTACGGACGTGGGTAGCGGGAAGCTCCTACGAGCAGTACTTC.

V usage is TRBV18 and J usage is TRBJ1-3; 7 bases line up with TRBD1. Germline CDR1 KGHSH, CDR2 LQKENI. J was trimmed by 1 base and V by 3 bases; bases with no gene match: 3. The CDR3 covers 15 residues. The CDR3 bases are TGTGCCAGCTCACCGTCAGGGGGTTCTGGAAACACCATATATTTT. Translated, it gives CASSPSGGSGNTIYF.

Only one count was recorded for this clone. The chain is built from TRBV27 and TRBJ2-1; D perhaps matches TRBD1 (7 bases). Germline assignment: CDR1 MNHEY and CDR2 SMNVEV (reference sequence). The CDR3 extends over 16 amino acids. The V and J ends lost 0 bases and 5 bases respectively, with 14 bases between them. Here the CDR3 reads CASSLSQGGYHNEQFF. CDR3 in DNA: TGTGCCAGCAGTTTATCGCAGGGGGGTTACCACAATGAGCAGTTCTTC.

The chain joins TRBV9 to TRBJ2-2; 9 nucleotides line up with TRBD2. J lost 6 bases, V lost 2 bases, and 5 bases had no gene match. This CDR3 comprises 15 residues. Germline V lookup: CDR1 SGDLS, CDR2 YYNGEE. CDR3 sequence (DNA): TGTGCCAGCAGCGTTAGCGGGGGACGGTCCGGGGAGCTGTTTTTT. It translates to CASSVSGGRSGELFF.

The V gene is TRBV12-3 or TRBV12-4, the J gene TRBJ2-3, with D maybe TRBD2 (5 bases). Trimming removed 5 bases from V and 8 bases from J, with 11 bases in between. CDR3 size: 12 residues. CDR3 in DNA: TGTGCCAGCAGTCCGATGGCGGGTACGCAGTATTTT. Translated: CASSPMAGTQYF.

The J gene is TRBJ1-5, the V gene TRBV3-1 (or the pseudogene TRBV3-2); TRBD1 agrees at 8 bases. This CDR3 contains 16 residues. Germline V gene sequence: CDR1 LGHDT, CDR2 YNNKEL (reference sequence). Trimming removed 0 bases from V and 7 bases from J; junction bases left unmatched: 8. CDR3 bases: TGTGCCAGCAGCCAAGATCAGAACAGGGGGAACCAGCCCCAGCATTTT. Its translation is CASSQDQNRGNQPQHF.

Here the CDR3 DNA reads TGTGCCAGCAGCCCGTCCGGGACAGCCTCCTACGAGCAGTACTTC. Encoded protein: CASSPSGTASYEQYF. The chain joins TRBV5-4 to TRBJ2-7; 7 bases match TRBD1. The CDR3 spans 15 residues. CDR1 and CDR2 from the germline V gene are SGHNT and YYREEE (reference sequence). With V trimmed by 4 bases and J by 0 bases, 7 bases remained unmatched.

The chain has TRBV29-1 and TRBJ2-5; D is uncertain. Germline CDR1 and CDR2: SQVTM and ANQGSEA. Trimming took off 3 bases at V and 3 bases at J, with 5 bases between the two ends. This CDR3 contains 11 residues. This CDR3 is CSVDEEETQYF. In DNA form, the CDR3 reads TGCAGCGTTGACGAGGAAGAGACCCAGTACTTC.

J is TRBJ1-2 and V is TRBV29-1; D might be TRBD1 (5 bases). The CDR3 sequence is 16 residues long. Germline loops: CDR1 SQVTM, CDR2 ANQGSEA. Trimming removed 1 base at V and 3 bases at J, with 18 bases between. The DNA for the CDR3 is TGCAGCGTTGAAGTTGCTTCATCTGCAGGGCACTATGGCTACACCTTC. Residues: CSVEVASSAGHYGYTF.

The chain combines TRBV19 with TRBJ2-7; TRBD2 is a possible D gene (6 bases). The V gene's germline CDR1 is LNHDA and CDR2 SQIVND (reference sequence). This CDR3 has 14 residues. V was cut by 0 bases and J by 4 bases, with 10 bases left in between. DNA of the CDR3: TGTGCCAGTAGTATAGAGGAGGGGACTTACGAGCAGTACTTC. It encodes CASSIEEGTYEQYF. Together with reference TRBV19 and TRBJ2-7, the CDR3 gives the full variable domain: DGGITQSPKYLFRKEGQNVTLSCEQNLNHDAMYWYRQDPGQGLRLIYYSQIVNDFQKGDIAEGYSVSREKKESFPLTVTSAQKNPTAFYLCASSIEEGTYEQYFGPGTRLTVT.

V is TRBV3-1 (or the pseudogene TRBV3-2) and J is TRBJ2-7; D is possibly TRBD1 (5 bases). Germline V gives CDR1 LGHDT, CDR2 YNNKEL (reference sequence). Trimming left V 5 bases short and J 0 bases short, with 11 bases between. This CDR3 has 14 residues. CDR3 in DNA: TGTGCCAGCAGCTATAGACAGCTCTCCTACGAGCAGTACTTC. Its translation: CASSYRQLSYEQYF.

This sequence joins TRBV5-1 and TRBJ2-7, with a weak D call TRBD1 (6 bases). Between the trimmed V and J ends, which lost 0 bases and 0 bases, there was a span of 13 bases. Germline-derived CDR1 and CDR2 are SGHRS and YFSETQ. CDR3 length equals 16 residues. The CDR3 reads CASSLAYLGASYEQYF. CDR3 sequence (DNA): TGCGCCAGCAGCTTGGCCTATTTGGGGGCCTCCTACGAGCAGTACTTC.

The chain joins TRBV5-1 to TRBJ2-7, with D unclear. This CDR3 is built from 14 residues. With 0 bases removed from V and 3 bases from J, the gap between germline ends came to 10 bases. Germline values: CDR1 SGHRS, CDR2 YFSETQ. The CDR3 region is CASSLARENYEQYF. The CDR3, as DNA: TGCGCCAGCAGCTTGGCTAGAGAAAACTACGAGCAGTACTTC.

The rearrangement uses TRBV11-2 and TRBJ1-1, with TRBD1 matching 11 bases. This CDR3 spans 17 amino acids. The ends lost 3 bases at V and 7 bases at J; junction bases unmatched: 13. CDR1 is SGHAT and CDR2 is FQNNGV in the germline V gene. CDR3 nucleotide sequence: TGTGCCAGCAGCTTTGGATACGGGACAGGGGGATTGATTGAAGCTTTCTTT. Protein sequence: CASSFGYGTGGLIEAFF.

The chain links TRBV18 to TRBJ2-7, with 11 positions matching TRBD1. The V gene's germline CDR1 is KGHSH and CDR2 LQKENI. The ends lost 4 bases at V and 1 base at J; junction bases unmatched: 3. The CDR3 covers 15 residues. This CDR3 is CASSLGQGASYEQYF. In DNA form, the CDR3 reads TGTGCCAGCTCACTTGGACAGGGGGCGTCCTACGAGCAGTACTTC.

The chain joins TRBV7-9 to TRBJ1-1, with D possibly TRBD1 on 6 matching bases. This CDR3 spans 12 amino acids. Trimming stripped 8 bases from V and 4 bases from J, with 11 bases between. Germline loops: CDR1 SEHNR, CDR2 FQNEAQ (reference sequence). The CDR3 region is CASGQGFTEAFF. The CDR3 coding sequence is TGTGCCAGCGGTCAGGGGTTCACTGAAGCTTTCTTT. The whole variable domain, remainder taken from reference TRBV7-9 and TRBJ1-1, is DTGVSQNPRHKITKRGQNVTFRCDPISEHNRLYWYRQTLGQGPEFLTYFQNEAQLEKSRLLSDRFSAERPKGSFSTLEIQRTEQGDSAMYLCASGQGFTEAFFGQGTRLTVV.